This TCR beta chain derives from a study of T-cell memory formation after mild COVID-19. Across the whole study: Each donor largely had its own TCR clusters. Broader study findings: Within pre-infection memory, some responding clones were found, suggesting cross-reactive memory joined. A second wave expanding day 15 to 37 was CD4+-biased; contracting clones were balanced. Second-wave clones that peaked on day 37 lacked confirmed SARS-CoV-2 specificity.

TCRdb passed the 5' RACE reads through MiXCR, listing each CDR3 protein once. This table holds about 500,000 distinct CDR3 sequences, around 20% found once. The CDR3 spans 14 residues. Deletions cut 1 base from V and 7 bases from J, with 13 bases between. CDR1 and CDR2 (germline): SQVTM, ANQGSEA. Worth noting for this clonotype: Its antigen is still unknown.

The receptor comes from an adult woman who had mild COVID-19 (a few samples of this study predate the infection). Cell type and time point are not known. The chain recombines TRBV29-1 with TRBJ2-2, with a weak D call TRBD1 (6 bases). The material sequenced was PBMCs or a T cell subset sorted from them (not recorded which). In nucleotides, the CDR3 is TGCAGCGTTGAAGGCAGGGGTGGCGTCGGGGAGCTGTTTTTT. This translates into CSVEGRGGVGELFF.